This T cell receptor (beta chain) stems from a study of T cell clusters in autoimmune cytopenias. Tens of thousands of genome equivalents of blood DNA were amplified for TRB. This CDR3 has 15 amino acids. CDR1 LGHNA and CDR2 YSLEER come from the germline V gene. TRB was amplified by touch-down multiplex PCR, primer pools A and B combined. TCRdb reprocessed the multiplex PCR reads, keeping one entry per CDR3 protein, no DNA. This table lists roughly 10,000 distinct CDR3 sequences. This sample was also put to use in a study of T cell repertoires in aging, cancer and after chemotherapy.

The receptor comes from a human donor in good health. J is TRBJ1-1 and V is TRBV4-3; TCRdb names TRBD1, which stays unverified in the absence of DNA. The source material was peripheral blood. The CDR3 protein is CASSLTGIGNTEAFF.